These 6 T cell receptor beta chains were all obtained from the same sample, sequenced in a study of T cells in tumors after PD-1 blockade (dated by TCRdb to the late 2010s). Library preparation employed the immunoSEQ multiplex PCR assay. TCRdb took over this immuneACCESS table, retaining in-frame rearrangements with V and J assigned. Such tables are incomplete; in checked studies, under half of the missing clones stem from an unresolved V gene, and the remainder is unexplained. Present in this sample are approximately 47,000 clones, over 75% of which were seen just once. Just over 4% of the sample goes to the ten largest clones. Explained via the paper, the time point label denotes: before anti-PD-1 therapy. This sample comprised PBMCs, obtained before anti-PD-1 treatment. Receptors originate from a human donor with basal cell carcinoma.

V is TRBV28 and J is TRBJ1-1, with D unclear. The V end lost 0 bases, the J end lost 0 bases, and 5 bases lay between the germline ends. This CDR3 is 14 amino acids long. Germline V gene sequence: CDR1 MDHEN, CDR2 SYDVKM. The CDR3 loop reads CASSLWAVNTEAFF. Here the CDR3 DNA reads TGTGCCAGCAGTTTATGGGCGGTGAACACTGAAGCTTTCTTT.

The rearrangement links TRBV9 to TRBJ2-3, with unresolved D. CDR3 length: 13 residues. Germline V CDR1 and CDR2: SGDLS, YYNGEE. V lost 6 bases and J 4 bases, leaving 12 bases between the germline ends. Here the CDR3 reads CASNFLGSDTQYF. The DNA of the CDR3 is TGTGCCAGCAACTTCCTGGGTTCAGATACGCAGTATTTT.

The CDR3 sequence: CASSLLGGNQPQHF. CDR3 sequence (DNA): TGTGCCAGCAGCTTGCTAGGTGGCAATCAGCCCCAGCATTTT. This sequence joins TRBV5-6 and TRBJ1-5, with D uncertain. Germline CDR1 and CDR2: SGHDT and YYEEEE. This CDR3 is 14 amino acids long. V lost 1 base to trimming and J lost 2 bases, with 7 bases between them. The full variable domain, rest sourced from reference TRBV5-6 and TRBJ1-5, is DAGVTQSPTHLIKTRGQQVTLRCSPKSGHDTVSWYQQALGQGPQFIFQYYEEEERQRGNFPDRFSGHQFPNYSSELNVNALLLGDSALYLCASSLLGGNQPQHFGDGTRLSIL.

The chain combines TRBV7-9 with TRBJ1-6; 7 bases match TRBD1. This CDR3 is built from 16 residues. Germline V lookup: CDR1 SEHNR, CDR2 FQNEAQ (reference sequence). Unmatched junction bases numbered 14, after V lost 5 bases and J lost 10 bases. This CDR3 reads CASSPSGGGNYSPLHF. CDR3 coding DNA: TGTGCCAGCAGCCCCTCAGGGGGAGGGAATTACTCACCCCTCCACTTT. The full variable domain, its missing parts supplied by reference TRBV7-9 and TRBJ1-6, is DTGVSQNPRHKITKRGQNVTFRCDPISEHNRLYWYRQTLGQGPEFLTYFQNEAQLEKSRLLSDRFSAERPKGSFSTLEIQRTEQGDSAMYLCASSPSGGGNYSPLHFGNGTRLTVT.

The V and J genes are TRBV28 and TRBJ2-5; 7 bases match TRBD1. V shed 3 bases, J shed 5 bases, and the junction held 12 bases outside the gene matches. The CDR3 spans 16 residues. Germline V CDR1 and CDR2: MDHEN, SYDVKM. Here the CDR3 reads CASSFRARTGVETQYF. The CDR3 nucleotides read TGTGCCAGCAGTTTTAGGGCCCGGACAGGTGTTGAGACCCAGTACTTC.

This rearrangement joins TRBV24-1 to TRBJ1-2; D is perhaps TRBD1 (6 bases). Germline V CDR1 and CDR2: KGHDR, SFDVKD. The ends were cut back, 9 bases at V and 8 bases at J, with 12 bases in the middle. The CDR3 spans 11 residues. In nucleotides, the CDR3 is TGTGCCACCGAAGAGGGGGGCGGCTACACCTTC. Its translation: CATEEGGGYTF.